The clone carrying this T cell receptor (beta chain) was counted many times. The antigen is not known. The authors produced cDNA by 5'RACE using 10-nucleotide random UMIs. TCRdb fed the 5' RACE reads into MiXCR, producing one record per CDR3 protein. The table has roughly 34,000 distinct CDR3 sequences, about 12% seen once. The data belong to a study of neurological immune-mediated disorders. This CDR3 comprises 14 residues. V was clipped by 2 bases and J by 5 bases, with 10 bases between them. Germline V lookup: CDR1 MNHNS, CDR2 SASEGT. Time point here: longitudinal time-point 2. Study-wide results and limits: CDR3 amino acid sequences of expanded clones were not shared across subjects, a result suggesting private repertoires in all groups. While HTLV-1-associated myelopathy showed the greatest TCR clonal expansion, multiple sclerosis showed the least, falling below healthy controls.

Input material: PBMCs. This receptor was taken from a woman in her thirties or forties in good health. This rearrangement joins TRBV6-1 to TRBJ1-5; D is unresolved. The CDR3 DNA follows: TGTGCCAGCAGTGAAACGGGCGGGCATCAGCCCCAGCATTTT. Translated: CASSETGGHQPQHF.